The 10 T cell receptor beta chains given below trace back to one sample, sequenced in a study of blood T cell repertoires in COVID-19. TCRdb's table, derived via immunoSEQ multiplex PCR, lists solely in-frame clones and lacks some. Of 200,000 to 250,000 clones listed, around 89% are singletons. Sequencing input: PBMCs or T cells enriched from blood (not recorded which). These receptors were collected from a woman aged 25 to 39 who had recovered from COVID-19.

The chain is built from TRBV15 and TRBJ1-6; D is unclear. The CDR3 covers 13 residues. V was shortened by 8 bases and J by 7 bases, with 12 bases between the two germline ends. The germline V gene encodes CDR1 LNHNV and CDR2 YYDKDF (reference sequence). The chain's CDR3 is CATGAGFNSPLHF. In DNA form, the CDR3 reads TGTGCCACCGGAGCGGGGTTCAATTCACCCCTCCACTTT.

The rearrangement uses TRBV3-1 (or the pseudogene TRBV3-2) and TRBJ1-1; D perhaps matches TRBD1 (6 bases). The CDR3 consists of 14 residues. Trimming removed 0 bases from V and 4 bases from J, with 9 bases in between. From germline, CDR1 is LGHDT and CDR2 YNNKEL (reference sequence). As DNA, the CDR3 is TGTGCCAGCAGCCAAGAGGTACAGGGCACTGAAGCTTTCTTT. Amino acid sequence: CASSQEVQGTEAFF.

V gene TRBV3-1 (or the pseudogene TRBV3-2) combines with J gene TRBJ1-1; D gene uncertain. The CDR3 runs 14 residues. V was clipped by 1 base and J by 4 bases, with 10 bases between them. Germline assignment: CDR1 LGHDT and CDR2 YNNKEL (reference sequence). The DNA for the CDR3 is TGTGCCAGCAGCCAAGGGCAGGTGGGCACTGAAGCTTTCTTT. Encoded protein: CASSQGQVGTEAFF.

The chain joins TRBV7-2 to TRBJ1-1; perhaps TRBD1 as D (6 bases). Germline-derived CDR1 and CDR2 are SGHTA and FQGNSA. The CDR3 totals 15 residues. V was pared by 5 bases and J by 4 bases, with 17 bases between. CDR3 loop: CASSPQGRVATEAFF. The CDR3 DNA reads as TGTGCCAGCAGCCCCCAGGGGAGGGTAGCCACTGAAGCTTTCTTT.

CDR3 loop: CASSQSASGGWETQYF. In DNA, the CDR3 is TGTGCCAGCAGCCAAAGTGCCTCCGGGGGGTGGGAGACCCAGTACTTC. The chain is built from TRBV3-1 (or the pseudogene TRBV3-2) and TRBJ2-5; 7 positions agree with TRBD2. The germline V gene encodes CDR1 LGHDT and CDR2 YNNKEL (reference sequence). J gave up 5 bases and V 2 bases, and 11 bases lay outside the gene matches. This CDR3 comprises 16 residues.

The rearrangement joins TRBV5-4 to TRBJ2-3; TRBD1 matches at 7 bases. The germline V gene has CDR1 SGHNT and CDR2 YYREEE (reference sequence). The V segment lost 5 bases and the J segment 5 bases; nucleotides outside the gene matches: 11. CDR3 length: 15 residues. CDR3 sequence: CASSPPRGQGDTQYF. CDR3 in DNA: TGTGCCAGCAGTCCTCCGAGGGGGCAGGGAGATACGCAGTATTTT. Variable domain in full (rest from reference TRBV5-4 and TRBJ2-3): ETGVTQSPTHLIKTRGQQVTLRCSSQSGHNTVSWYQQALGQGPQFIFQYYREEENGRGNFPPRFSGLQFPNYSSELNVNALELDDSALYLCASSPPRGQGDTQYFGPGTRLTVL.

This chain uses TRBV19 with TRBJ1-5, with 7 bases matching TRBD1. CDR1 and CDR2 from the germline V gene are LNHDA and SQIVND (reference sequence). The CDR3 spans 15 residues. The V and J ends lost 5 bases and 6 bases, in that order; junction bases with no gene match: 10. The DNA for the CDR3 is TGTGCCAGTAGTCCCCCCGGACAGGCTGCTCAGCCCCAGCATTTT. This translates into CASSPPGQAAQPQHF.

The chain joins TRBV7-6 to TRBJ2-2; 8 bases are shared with TRBD1. The V and J ends lost 5 bases and 1 base, in that order; junction bases with no gene match: 3. Germline V gives CDR1 SGHVS, CDR2 FNYEAQ. CDR3 length: 15 amino acids. The DNA for the CDR3 is TGTGCCAGCAGCCCCGGGACAGGGAACACCGGGGAGCTGTTTTTT. It yields the protein CASSPGTGNTGELFF. The full variable domain, completed using reference TRBV7-6 and TRBJ2-2, is GAGVSQSPRYKVTKRGQDVALRCDPISGHVSLYWYRQALGQGPEFLTYFNYEAQQDKSGLPNDRFSAERPEGSISTLTIQRTEQRDSAMYRCASSPGTGNTGELFFGEGSRLTVL.

The CDR3 sequence: CAISEDRGETETQYF. The DNA for the CDR3 is TGTGCCATCAGTGAAGACAGGGGGGAGACAGAGACCCAGTACTTC. The chain couples TRBV10-3 to TRBJ2-5; 9 bases match TRBD1. Germline-derived CDR1 and CDR2 are ENHRY and SYGVKD. This CDR3 comprises 15 residues. The V and J ends lost 3 bases and 4 bases, in that order; junction bases with no gene match: 6.

This chain links TRBV11-3 with TRBJ2-2; D might be TRBD1 (6 bases). Germline values: CDR1 SGHNT, CDR2 YENEEA. This CDR3 region has 17 residues. V was trimmed by 1 base and J by 3 bases, leaving 15 bases between them. The CDR3 coding sequence is TGTGCCAGCAGCTTAGTGCCGACAGGTGTCGACACCGGGGAGCTGTTTTTT. It yields the protein CASSLVPTGVDTGELFF.